These 6 T cell receptor beta chains were all obtained from the same sample, sequenced in a study of cytomegalovirus exposure and HLA in healthy donors. Use of 60 Vbeta and 13 Jbeta primers characterized the PCR. Repertoires were generated with immunoSEQ multiplex PCR, while TCRdb's copy carries only in-frame clones and drops some. The sample records 150,000 to 200,000 clones, roughly 87% being singletons. Material: PBMCs. All receptors derive from a man in his forties in good health and CMV-seronegative.

The gene calls are TRBV5-1 and TRBJ1-3; unclear D gene. The germline CDR1 and CDR2 sequences are SGHRS and YFSETQ. V lost 0 bases, J lost 4 bases, and 11 bases lay in between. This CDR3 contains 15 residues. CDR3 region: CASSLVSGSGNTIYF. Written as DNA, the CDR3 is TGCGCCAGCAGCTTGGTTTCGGGGAGCGGAAACACCATATATTTT.

The chain couples TRBV9 to TRBJ1-1; no clear D. The CDR3 is 17 amino acids. Between the trimmed V and J ends, which lost 2 bases and 2 bases, there was a span of 19 bases. Germline-derived CDR1 and CDR2 are SGDLS and YYNGEE. The CDR3 protein is CASSVGPLPSINTEAFF. The CDR3 DNA follows: TGTGCCAGCAGCGTGGGCCCTCTACCTTCGATTAACACTGAAGCTTTCTTT.

V and J are TRBV2 and TRBJ1-5; TRBD1 aligns across 9 bases. Per germline, CDR1 SNHLY and CDR2 FYNNEI. The CDR3 covers 15 residues. The J segment lost 6 bases and the V segment lost 6 bases, leaving 9 bases of the junction unmatched. For the CDR3, the DNA is TGTGCCAGCAGAATCAGACAGGGGGAGGCTCAGCCCCAGCATTTT. This encodes CASRIRQGEAQPQHF.

In this sample, this clone turned up a few times. The V and J genes are TRBV28 and TRBJ1-2; 9 positions agree with TRBD1. The CDR3 runs to 15 residues. The trim removed 5 bases at V and 8 bases at J, leaving 12 bases unmatched. CDR1 and CDR2 from the germline V gene are MDHEN and SYDVKM. The chain's CDR3 is CASSPRRDRVLGYTF. CDR3 sequence (DNA): TGTGCCAGCAGTCCCCGCCGGGACAGGGTTTTGGGCTACACCTTC.

The rearrangement links TRBV5-1 to TRBJ2-1, with D possibly matching TRBD2 (5 bases). V lost 6 bases and J lost 5, with 15 bases in between. Germline V gene lookup returns CDR1 SGHRS and CDR2 YFSETQ. The CDR3 spans 14 residues. CDR3 coding DNA: TGCGCCAGCAAGGCCACATCGGGGAACAATGAGCAGTTCTTC. Residues: CASKATSGNNEQFF.

This chain links TRBV6-5 with TRBJ2-7; 11 nucleotides agree with TRBD2. V shed 4 bases, J shed 3 bases, and the junction held 2 bases outside the gene matches. Germline CDR1 is MNHEY and CDR2 is SVGAGI. CDR3 length: 14 residues. As DNA, the CDR3 is TGTGCCAGCAGTTCGACTAGCGGGGTCTACGAGCAGTACTTC. Protein sequence: CASSSTSGVYEQYF.